These 21 T cell receptor beta chains were sequenced from one sample in a study of blood T cell repertoires in COVID-19. Repertoires were generated with immunoSEQ multiplex PCR, while TCRdb's copy carries only in-frame clones and drops some. The table includes around 160,000 clones, roughly 90% detected once. The sample comprised PBMCs or T cells enriched from blood (not recorded which). The receptor source for this set is a woman aged 40-49 years who had been exposed to COVID-19.

The chain joins TRBV12-2 to TRBJ2-7; the table's D gene call, TRBD2, was not cross checked with the DNA. TRBV12-2 is a recognized pseudogene. This CDR3 is 17 amino acids long. CDR3 amino acids: CASRAGTSGSKVYEQYF. In DNA form, the CDR3 reads TGTGCAAGTCGCGCCGGGACTAGCGGGAGTAAAGTCTACGAGCAGTACTTC.

The chain links TRBV7-8 to TRBJ1-1, with a tentative D call TRBD1 (6 bases). The germline CDR1 and CDR2 sequences are SGHVS and FQNEAQ. The V gene lost 5 bases and the J gene lost 5 bases, with 12 bases spanning the gap. CDR3 length equals 13 residues. CDR3 nucleotides: TGTGCCAGCAGCGCAGGGGTATTGACTGAAGCTTTCTTT. Its protein product is CASSAGVLTEAFF.

The chain couples TRBV6-4 to TRBJ2-2; no clear D. The CDR3 runs 14 residues. Germline CDR1 MRHNA, CDR2 SNTAGT. The V end was cut by 4 bases, the J end by 3 bases, with 9 bases between. CDR3 DNA sequence: TGTGCCAGCAGTGTCGACACGTACACCGGGGAGCTGTTTTTT. Its translation is CASSVDTYTGELFF.

The CDR3 DNA reads TGCAGTGCTAGTCAGCGCTCCAGAGGCGAGCAGTACTTC. This encodes CSASQRSRGEQYF. The chain joins TRBV20-1 to TRBJ2-7; D gene unclear. The CDR3 totals 13 residues. CDR1 DFQATT and CDR2 SNEGSKA come from the germline V gene (reference sequence). V shed 3 bases and J shed 6 bases, with 15 bases lying between them.

V gene TRBV5-4 combines with J gene TRBJ2-6; D call uncertain. The CDR3 totals 15 residues. Trimming pared 0 bases from V and 0 bases from J, leaving 4 bases between. Per germline, CDR1 SGHNT and CDR2 YYREEE (reference sequence). The CDR3 DNA reads TGTGCCAGCAGCTTGGGCGACTCTGGGGCCAACGTCCTGACTTTC. Amino acid sequence: CASSLGDSGANVLTF.

The rearrangement links TRBV29-1 to TRBJ2-1; tentative D call: TRBD2 (6 bases). From germline, CDR1 is SQVTM and CDR2 ANQGSEA. The V gene lost 7 bases and the J gene lost 5 bases, with 12 bases spanning the gap. The CDR3 is 12 amino acids. The DNA of the CDR3 is TGCAGCGAAGTCCGGACTAACAATGAGCAGTTCTTC. Amino acid sequence: CSEVRTNNEQFF.

This chain joins TRBV7-8 and TRBJ2-3; a possible D gene is TRBD1 (5 bases). Trimming removed 5 bases at V and 8 bases at J, with 20 bases between. The CDR3 is 15 residues long. Germline CDR1 SGHVS, CDR2 FQNEAQ. DNA of the CDR3: TGTGCCAGCAGCCTCGGACACCAATCCAAGGGTACGCAGTATTTT. Translated: CASSLGHQSKGTQYF.

On this clone itself: Distinct nucleotide sequences in the sample also encode this CDR3. The chain is built from TRBV10-1 and TRBJ2-5; 9 bases line up with TRBD2. Germline lookup yields CDR1 WNHNN and CDR2 SYGVQD (reference sequence). The CDR3 runs 15 residues. Trimming at V came to 2 bases and at J to 8 bases, leaving 9 bases not matched to a gene. The CDR3 DNA reads TGCGCCAGCAGTGAGGCTAGCGGGAACAAGAGAACCCAGTACTTC. It translates to CASSEASGNKRTQYF.

CDR3 sequence: CASSPSVRSYNEQFF. Here the CDR3 DNA reads TGTGCCAGCAGCCCAAGCGTCCGCTCCTACAATGAGCAGTTCTTC. This chain connects TRBV7-2 to TRBJ2-1, with D uncertain. Trimming removed 5 bases at V and 0 bases at J, with 11 bases between. Germline V CDR1 and CDR2: SGHTA, FQGNSA. The CDR3 sequence is 15 residues long.

The sample holds a few counts of this clone. V and J are TRBV9 and TRBJ2-3; 7 nucleotides match TRBD2. This CDR3 has 14 residues. V trimming: 3 bases; J trimming: 3 bases; junction bases outside the gene matches: 4. Germline CDR1 SGDLS, CDR2 YYNGEE. CDR3 DNA sequence: TGTGCCAGCAGCGGACGGGGAGGGACAGATACGCAGTATTTT. Translated, it gives CASSGRGGTDTQYF.

This sequence joins TRBV6-5 and TRBJ1-2, with D perhaps TRBD1 (6 bases). The V gene lost 4 bases and the J gene lost 4 bases, with 16 bases spanning the gap. The CDR3 sequence is 15 residues long. The germline CDR1 and CDR2 sequences are MNHEY and SVGAGI. The CDR3 DNA reads TGTGCCAGCAGTTTCGACCGGGACACCACCTATGGCTACACCTTC. It specifies CASSFDRDTTYGYTF.

The chain is built from TRBV29-1 and TRBJ2-1, with a weak D call TRBD1 (5 bases). From germline, CDR1 is SQVTM and CDR2 ANQGSEA. The CDR3 spans 13 residues. V lost 4 bases, J lost 0 bases, and 7 bases lay in between. The CDR3 loop is CSVVRGSYNEQFF. The CDR3 coding sequence is TGCAGCGTTGTTAGGGGCTCCTACAATGAGCAGTTCTTC.

The CDR3 DNA sequence: TGTGCCAGCAGCTATAGGAGCAGGGGCACAGATACGCAGTATTTT. Residues: CASSYRSRGTDTQYF. The chain uses TRBV9 and TRBJ2-3; perhaps TRBD1 as D (5 bases). The CDR3 has 15 residues. Trimming cost V 4 bases and J 1 base, with 13 bases left between them. Germline CDR1 SGDLS, CDR2 YYNGEE.

The CDR3 here is CASSSNLGGFF. DNA for the CDR3: TGTGCCAGCAGCTCGAACTTGGGAGGGTTCTTC. The genes are TRBV7-9 and TRBJ2-1; tentatively, D is TRBD2 (6 bases). The CDR3 extends over 11 amino acids. The V and J ends lost 4 bases and 15 bases respectively, with 13 bases between them. The germline CDR1 and CDR2 sequences are SEHNR and FQNEAQ (reference sequence).

The chain recombines TRBV28 with TRBJ1-4, with D maybe TRBD1 (5 bases). The germline V and J ends were trimmed by 5 bases and 4 bases, with 14 bases remaining between them. Per the germline V gene, CDR1 is MDHEN and CDR2 is SYDVKM. The CDR3 runs to 15 residues. CDR3 in amino acids: CASSDRTRFNEKLFF. The CDR3 bases are TGTGCCAGCAGTGATAGGACAAGGTTTAATGAAAAACTGTTTTTT.

This clone was found once. The J gene is TRBJ2-3, the V gene TRBV29-1, with D possibly TRBD2 on 6 matching bases. The CDR3 length is 12 residues. V lost 7 bases and J lost 1, with 9 bases in between. The germline gives CDR1 SQVTM, CDR2 ANQGSEA. This CDR3 reads CSGERGTDTQYF. The DNA of the CDR3 is TGCAGCGGGGAGCGGGGCACAGATACGCAGTATTTT.

V is TRBV7-2 and J is TRBJ2-3; TRBD2 matches 7 bases. Trimming took 5 bases from V and 3 from J; bases not matched to a gene: 8. CDR1 is SGHTA, CDR2 FQGNSA, per germline. The CDR3 runs to 15 residues. DNA of the CDR3: TGTGCCAGCAGCCCAGGGCTGGGAGGGACAGATACGCAGTATTTT. This translates into CASSPGLGGTDTQYF.

The rearrangement links TRBV4-1 to TRBJ1-1, with TRBD1 identical over 8 bases. With 3 bases clipped from V and 1 base from J, the junction kept 10 bases outside the gene matches. The CDR3 runs 17 residues. Germline assignment: CDR1 MGHRA and CDR2 YSYEKL. The CDR3 DNA reads TGCGCCAGCAGCCATCACCGACCGGGACAGGAGAACACTGAAGCTTTCTTT. Residues: CASSHHRPGQENTEAFF.

V usage is TRBV11-2 and J usage is TRBJ2-1, with D perhaps TRBD2 (6 bases). V was shortened by 0 bases and J by 4 bases, with 13 bases between the two germline ends. Germline V gene lookup returns CDR1 SGHAT and CDR2 FQNNGV. The CDR3 extends over 16 amino acids. CDR3 residues: CASSLDLTSPYNEQFF. CDR3 nucleotides: TGTGCCAGCAGCTTAGATTTAACTAGCCCTTACAATGAGCAGTTCTTC.

The chain uses TRBV11-3 and TRBJ2-2; 7 positions match TRBD2. Germline CDR1 and CDR2: SGHNT and YENEEA. There are 17 residues in the CDR3. V dropped 0 bases and J dropped 2; count of bases not matched to a gene: 6. CDR3: CASSLELAGGNTGELFF. For the CDR3, the DNA is TGTGCCAGCAGCTTAGAGTTAGCGGGCGGTAACACCGGGGAGCTGTTTTTT.

V usage is TRBV2 and J usage is TRBJ1-1; TRBD1 matches 8 bases. With 4 bases clipped from V and 6 bases from J, the junction kept 7 bases outside the gene matches. This CDR3 spans 14 amino acids. The germline V gene has CDR1 SNHLY and CDR2 FYNNEI. The CDR3 loop reads CASSAGQGSAEAFF. The CDR3, as DNA: TGTGCCAGCAGTGCTGGACAGGGTAGCGCTGAAGCTTTCTTT.